This TCR beta chain derives from a study of T cell changes during pregnancy in multiple sclerosis. Sequenced by immunoSEQ multiplex PCR; TCRdb stores in-frame clones only, minus some. The profile shows 93,000 or so clones, about 91% of them singletons. The germline V gene has CDR1 LGHNA and CDR2 YNFKEQ. The CDR3 covers 15 residues. V dropped 3 bases and J dropped 11 bases, with 22 bases sitting between them. This sequence joins TRBV4-2 and TRBJ1-2; possible D gene TRBD1, 5 bases. The origin of this receptor is a female donor with multiple sclerosis, enrolled in a pregnancy study. This sample comprised peripheral blood, obtained after pregnancy. The CDR3 DNA follows: TGTGCCAGCAGCCAGATCGACACGGGCCTCGCAGGGTACACCTTC. Amino acids: CASSQIDTGLAGYTF.